Presented here are 21 T cell receptor beta chains from one specimen sequenced in a study of cytomegalovirus exposure and HLA in healthy donors. The primer mix had 60 Vbeta and 13 Jbeta primers. Only in-frame clones appear in the TCRdb table, and some are missing; sequencing was by immunoSEQ multiplex PCR. The table records about 120,000 clones, 77% of them present only once. Sequenced input: PBMCs. These receptors came from a man in his forties or fifties in good health and CMV-seropositive.

The chain joins TRBV11-2 to TRBJ1-1; TRBD1 aligns across 10 bases. Germline V gives CDR1 SGHAT, CDR2 FQNNGV. Trimming removed 5 bases from V and 4 bases from J; junction bases left unmatched: 10. The CDR3 contains 16 residues. For the CDR3, the DNA is TGTGCCAGCAGCAAAAAATTCGGACAGGGGGTCACTGAAGCTTTCTTT. It codes for CASSKKFGQGVTEAFF.

The chain combines TRBV5-8 with TRBJ2-3; TRBD1 aligns across 8 bases. Germline V gene lookup returns CDR1 SGHTS and CDR2 YDEGEE. Trimming removed 4 bases from V and 3 bases from J; junction bases left unmatched: 7. The CDR3 sequence is 15 residues long. The CDR3 nucleotides are TGTGCCAGCAGCAGGACAGGGATGGGTACAGATACGCAGTATTTT. It specifies CASSRTGMGTDTQYF.

The CDR3 DNA follows: TGTGCCAGCAGCTTAGCGCTAGGAGATAGCAATCAGCCCCAGCATTTT. Translated, it gives CASSLALGDSNQPQHF. The V and J genes are TRBV7-6 and TRBJ1-5; D is unresolved. The germline gives CDR1 SGHVS, CDR2 FNYEAQ. Trimming shortened V by 0 bases and J by 0 bases, and 9 bases separated the two germline ends. The CDR3 consists of 16 residues.

The V call is TRBV10-3, the J call TRBJ1-5; 9 bases match TRBD1. Germline loops: CDR1 ENHRY, CDR2 SYGVKD. This CDR3 is built from 16 residues. V lost 3 bases to trimming and J lost 5 bases; unmatched junction nucleotides: 8. As DNA, the CDR3 is TGTGCCATCAGTGATGGGGACAGGGTGCGGGATCAGCCCCAGCATTTT. This sequence encodes CAISDGDRVRDQPQHF.

The rearrangement uses TRBV19 and TRBJ2-1, with 7 nucleotides matching TRBD2. Trimming cost V 6 bases and J 6 bases; bases outside gene matches: 5. The CDR3 spans 13 residues. Looked up from germline, CDR1 is LNHDA and CDR2 is SQIVND (reference sequence). CDR3 DNA: TGTGCCAGTAGCAGCACTAGCGTCAATGAGCAGTTCTTC. This codes for CASSSTSVNEQFF. The complete variable domain, with remaining parts taken from reference TRBV19 and TRBJ2-1, reads DGGITQSPKYLFRKEGQNVTLSCEQNLNHDAMYWYRQDPGQGLRLIYYSQIVNDFQKGDIAEGYSVSREKKESFPLTVTSAQKNPTAFYLCASSSTSVNEQFFGPGTRLTVL.

The genes are TRBV28 and TRBJ1-5; TRBD1 matches at 7 bases. This CDR3 comprises 15 residues. The trim removed 5 bases at V and 7 bases at J, leaving 11 bases unmatched. Germline CDR1 and CDR2: MDHEN and SYDVKM. CDR3 bases: TGTGCCAGCAGTCCAATGACAGGGTTTGTCCAGCCCCAGCATTTT. As protein: CASSPMTGFVQPQHF.

The chain uses TRBV11-2 and TRBJ2-5, with 7 bases matching TRBD1. CDR1 SGHAT and CDR2 FQNNGV come from the germline V gene. The CDR3 is 18 amino acids. The J segment lost 5 bases and the V segment lost 0 bases, leaving 15 bases of the junction unmatched. The CDR3 DNA reads TGTGCCAGCAGCTTAGATCGGGACAGAACTCCCCGCGGGGAGACCCAGTACTTC. Translated: CASSLDRDRTPRGETQYF.

This rearrangement joins TRBV11-1 to TRBJ2-2; 10 bases match TRBD1. The CDR3 spans 19 residues. Germline V gene lookup returns CDR1 SGHAT and CDR2 FQDESV (reference sequence). Trimming removed 5 bases from V and 0 bases from J; junction bases left unmatched: 12. CDR3 protein: CASSDPRDRGSTNTGELFF. In DNA form, the CDR3 reads TGTGCCAGCAGCGACCCCCGGGACAGGGGATCCACGAACACCGGGGAGCTGTTTTTT.

The chain couples TRBV30 to TRBJ1-5; TRBD1 might be the D (6 bases). The V end was cut by 1 base, the J end by 4 bases, with 14 bases between. The CDR3 has 15 residues. Germline assignment: CDR1 GTSNPN and CDR2 SVGIG (reference sequence). The CDR3 nucleotides are TGTGCCTGGAGTGGTGGGGACACTTATAATCAGCCCCAGCATTTT. The encoded protein is CAWSGGDTYNQPQHF.

The chain carries TRBV6-5 and TRBJ2-5, with 8 bases lining up with TRBD2. This CDR3 region has 13 residues. Germline V gene lookup returns CDR1 MNHEY and CDR2 SVGAGI. V trimming: 8 bases; J trimming: 5 bases; junction bases outside the gene matches: 7. Here the CDR3 DNA reads TGTGCCAGCCGCGCGGGGGGACGGGAGACCCAGTACTTC. This codes for CASRAGGRETQYF.

This clone came up a few times. V and J are TRBV4-3 and TRBJ1-1; TRBD1 might be the D (6 bases). Germline assignment: CDR1 LGHNA and CDR2 YSLEER. Trimming stripped 3 bases from V and 1 base from J, with 9 bases between. CDR3 length: 14 residues. CDR3 nucleotides: TGCGCCAGCAGCCAGCCGACAGGGAACACTGAAGCTTTCTTT. Protein: CASSQPTGNTEAFF.

The chain uses TRBV11-2 and TRBJ2-5; no reliable D call. The CDR3 length is 12 residues. V was shortened by 3 bases and J by 7 bases, with 9 bases between the two germline ends. CDR1 and CDR2 from the germline V gene are SGHAT and FQNNGV. DNA of the CDR3: TGTGCCAGCAGCTTTGAGACTCTGACCCAGTACTTC. It codes for CASSFETLTQYF.

This sequence joins TRBV4-3 and TRBJ2-5; 8 nucleotides agree with TRBD1. The J call is uncertain, as TRBJ2-7 better fits the DNA end. The CDR3 is 15 amino acids. The germline V gene encodes CDR1 LGHNA and CDR2 YSLEER. CDR3 sequence reads: CASSQVSGQGYEQYF. Written as DNA, the CDR3 is TGCGCCAGCAGCCAAGTAAGTGGACAGGGTTACGAGCAGTACTTC.

The chain combines TRBV5-6 with TRBJ2-5, with D possibly being TRBD1 (6 bases). CDR3 length: 15 amino acids. CDR1 and CDR2 from the germline V gene are SGHDT and YYEEEE. V dropped 2 bases and J dropped 5 bases, with 16 bases sitting between them. The CDR3 bases are TGTGCCAGCAGCTTACTGGGTCAGGGGCGCGAGACCCAGTACTTC. Amino acids: CASSLLGQGRETQYF.

V is TRBV5-6 and J is TRBJ1-5; a weak D match, TRBD1 (5 bases). Germline lookup yields CDR1 SGHDT and CDR2 YYEEEE. V lost 4 bases to trimming and J lost 2 bases, with 13 bases between them. This CDR3 is 15 amino acids long. The CDR3 loop is CASSPGPGGNQPQHF. CDR3 DNA sequence: TGTGCCAGCAGCCCGGGCCCGGGGGGCAATCAGCCCCAGCATTTT.

A word on this clone: A read error may produce the germline difference seen at one junction end. The chain couples TRBV4-2 to TRBJ1-2; 7 bases map to TRBD1. The CDR3 has 16 residues. CDR1 LGHNA and CDR2 YNFKEQ come from the germline V gene. The CDR3 reads CAGSQTGTAGFYGYTF. The CDR3 bases are TGTGCCGGCAGCCAAACGGGGACAGCCGGTTTCTATGGCTACACCTTC.

The chain carries TRBV18 and TRBJ1-1; 8 bases agree with TRBD1. The CDR3 has 15 amino acids. V dropped 5 bases and J dropped 5; count of bases not matched to a gene: 10. CDR1 and CDR2 (germline): KGHSH, LQKENI. Here the CDR3 reads CASSVGQGISTEAFF. The CDR3 bases are TGTGCCAGCTCAGTCGGACAGGGTATTTCGACTGAAGCTTTCTTT.

This sequence joins TRBV7-2 and TRBJ2-2; tentatively, D is TRBD1 (6 bases). The CDR3 extends over 13 amino acids. Trimming removed 5 bases from V and 15 bases from J, with 19 bases in between. Per the germline V gene, CDR1 is SGHTA and CDR2 is FQGNSA. The CDR3 bases are TGTGCCAGCAGCCCCACCCGAGGGGGTAACGTGTTTTTT. This translates into CASSPTRGGNVFF.

The V call is TRBV11-2, the J call TRBJ2-6; 7 nucleotides match TRBD1. The CDR3 covers 18 residues. Trimming cost V 4 bases and J 0 bases; bases outside gene matches: 9. CDR1 is SGHAT, CDR2 FQNNGV, per germline. CDR3 in amino acids: CASSSPDRFASGANVLTF. The DNA of the CDR3 is TGTGCCAGCAGCTCACCGGACAGGTTCGCCTCTGGGGCCAACGTCCTGACTTTC.

The V and J genes are TRBV29-1 and TRBJ2-7, with 9 nucleotides matching TRBD1. This CDR3 has 14 amino acids. J was trimmed by 3 bases and V by 8 bases; bases with no gene match: 11. Germline V gene data show CDR1 as SQVTM and CDR2 as ANQGSEA. The CDR3 nucleotides are TGCAGCTCCCGGGACAGGGAGATTTACTACGAGCAGTACTTC. Amino acids: CSSRDREIYYEQYF.

The chain has TRBV11-2 and TRBJ1-1; TRBD1 matches at 9 bases. The CDR3 has 14 amino acids. Germline V gives CDR1 SGHAT, CDR2 FQNNGV. The V segment lost 3 bases and the J segment 6 bases; nucleotides outside the gene matches: 5. The CDR3 here is CASSLGTGKAEAFF. The CDR3 DNA sequence: TGTGCCAGCAGCTTGGGGACAGGGAAGGCTGAAGCTTTCTTT.